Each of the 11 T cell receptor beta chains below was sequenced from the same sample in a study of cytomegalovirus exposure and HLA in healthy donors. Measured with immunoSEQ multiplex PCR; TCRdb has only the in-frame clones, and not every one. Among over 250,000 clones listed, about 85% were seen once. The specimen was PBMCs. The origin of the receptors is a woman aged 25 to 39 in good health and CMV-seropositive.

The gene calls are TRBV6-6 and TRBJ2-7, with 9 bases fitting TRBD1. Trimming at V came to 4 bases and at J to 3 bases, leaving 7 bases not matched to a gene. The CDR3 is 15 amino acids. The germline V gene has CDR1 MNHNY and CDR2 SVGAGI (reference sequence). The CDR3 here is CASSSTGQGSYEQYF. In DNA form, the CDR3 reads TGTGCCAGCAGTTCTACGGGACAGGGCAGCTACGAGCAGTACTTC.

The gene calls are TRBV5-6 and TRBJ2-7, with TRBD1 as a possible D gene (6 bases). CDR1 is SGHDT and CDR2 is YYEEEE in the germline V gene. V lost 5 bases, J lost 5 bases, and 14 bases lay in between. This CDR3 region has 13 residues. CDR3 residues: CASSSGTSNEQYF. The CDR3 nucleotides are TGTGCCAGCAGTTCCGGGACATCCAACGAGCAGTACTTC.

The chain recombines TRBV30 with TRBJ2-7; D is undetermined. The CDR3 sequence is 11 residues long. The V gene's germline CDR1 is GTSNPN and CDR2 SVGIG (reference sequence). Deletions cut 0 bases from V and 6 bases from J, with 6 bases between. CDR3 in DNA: TGTGCCTGGAGTGTACGGGCCGAGCAGTACTTC. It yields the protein CAWSVRAEQYF.

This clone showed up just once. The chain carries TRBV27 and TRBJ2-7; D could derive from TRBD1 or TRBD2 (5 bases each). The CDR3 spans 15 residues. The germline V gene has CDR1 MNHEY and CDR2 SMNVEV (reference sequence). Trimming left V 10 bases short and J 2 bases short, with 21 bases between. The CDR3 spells CAKKFRGAPPYEQYF. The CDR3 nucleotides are TGTGCCAAAAAATTTAGGGGAGCTCCTCCCTACGAGCAGTACTTC.

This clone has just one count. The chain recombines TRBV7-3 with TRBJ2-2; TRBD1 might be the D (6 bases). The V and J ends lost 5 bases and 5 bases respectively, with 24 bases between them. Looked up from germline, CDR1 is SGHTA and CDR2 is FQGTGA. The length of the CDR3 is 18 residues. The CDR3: CASSKTGTFGSGTGELFF. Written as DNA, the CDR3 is TGTGCCAGCAGCAAGACCGGGACATTTGGCTCCGGGACCGGGGAGCTGTTTTTT.

The CDR3 protein is CASSEGGDRVNQPQHF. CDR3 sequence (DNA): TGTGCCAGCAGTGAAGGGGGGGACAGAGTAAATCAGCCCCAGCATTTT. V and J are TRBV2 and TRBJ1-5, with 7 bases matching TRBD1. Germline lookup yields CDR1 SNHLY and CDR2 FYNNEI. The CDR3 is 16 residues long. J lost 4 bases, V lost 1 base, and 7 bases had no gene match.

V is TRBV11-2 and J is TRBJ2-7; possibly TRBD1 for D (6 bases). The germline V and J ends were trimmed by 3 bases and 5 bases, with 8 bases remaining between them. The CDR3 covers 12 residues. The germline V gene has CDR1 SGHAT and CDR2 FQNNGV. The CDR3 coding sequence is TGTGCCAGCAGCTTGAACAGGGACGAGCAGTACTTC. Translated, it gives CASSLNRDEQYF.

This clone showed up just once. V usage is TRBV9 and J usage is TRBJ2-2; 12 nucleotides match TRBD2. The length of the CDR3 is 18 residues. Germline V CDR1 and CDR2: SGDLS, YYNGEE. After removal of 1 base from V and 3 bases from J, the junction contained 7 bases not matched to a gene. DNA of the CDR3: TGTGCCAGCAGCGTACCCCGACTAGCGGGGGCGGACACCGGGGAGCTGTTTTTT. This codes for CASSVPRLAGADTGELFF.

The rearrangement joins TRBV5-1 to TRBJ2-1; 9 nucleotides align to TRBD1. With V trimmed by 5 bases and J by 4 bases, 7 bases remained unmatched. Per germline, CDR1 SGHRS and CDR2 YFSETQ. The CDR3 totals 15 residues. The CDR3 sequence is CASRLWTGEYNEQFF. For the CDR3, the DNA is TGCGCCAGCAGACTCTGGACAGGGGAATACAATGAGCAGTTCTTC.

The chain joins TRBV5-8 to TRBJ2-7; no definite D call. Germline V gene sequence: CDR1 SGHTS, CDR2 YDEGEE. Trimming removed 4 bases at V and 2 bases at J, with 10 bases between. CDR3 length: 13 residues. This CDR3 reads CASSPGNTYEQYF. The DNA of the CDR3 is TGTGCCAGCAGCCCCGGAAACACCTACGAGCAGTACTTC.

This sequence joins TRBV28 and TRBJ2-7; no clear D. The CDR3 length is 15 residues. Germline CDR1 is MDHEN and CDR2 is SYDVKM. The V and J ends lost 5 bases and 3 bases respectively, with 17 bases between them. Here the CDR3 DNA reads TGTGCCAGCAGTCCATCCTCAGAAGCGCTCTACGAGCAGTACTTC. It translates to CASSPSSEALYEQYF.